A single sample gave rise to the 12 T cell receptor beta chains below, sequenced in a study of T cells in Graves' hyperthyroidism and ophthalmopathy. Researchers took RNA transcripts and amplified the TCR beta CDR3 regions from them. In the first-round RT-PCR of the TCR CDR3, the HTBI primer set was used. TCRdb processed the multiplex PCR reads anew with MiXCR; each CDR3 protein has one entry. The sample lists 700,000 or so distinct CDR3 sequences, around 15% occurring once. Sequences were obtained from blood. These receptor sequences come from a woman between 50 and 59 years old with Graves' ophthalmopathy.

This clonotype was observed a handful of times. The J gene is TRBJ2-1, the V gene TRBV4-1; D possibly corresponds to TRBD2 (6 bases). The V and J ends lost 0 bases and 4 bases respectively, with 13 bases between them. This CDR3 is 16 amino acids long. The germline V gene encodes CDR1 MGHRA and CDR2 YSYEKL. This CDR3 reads CASSQDRPAGYNEQFF. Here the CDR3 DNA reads TGCGCCAGCAGCCAAGATCGTCCGGCGGGGTACAATGAGCAGTTCTTC.

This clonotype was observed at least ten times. CDR3 nucleotide sequence: TGTGCCAGCAGCCAAACTCGGGGGGCCTATGGCTACACCTTC. As protein: CASSQTRGAYGYTF. This chain links TRBV3-1 with TRBJ1-2; D might be TRBD1 (6 bases). The CDR3 is 14 residues long. V was cut by 2 bases and J by 4 bases, with 11 bases left in between. Germline V gene data show CDR1 as LGHDT and CDR2 as YNNKEL (reference sequence).

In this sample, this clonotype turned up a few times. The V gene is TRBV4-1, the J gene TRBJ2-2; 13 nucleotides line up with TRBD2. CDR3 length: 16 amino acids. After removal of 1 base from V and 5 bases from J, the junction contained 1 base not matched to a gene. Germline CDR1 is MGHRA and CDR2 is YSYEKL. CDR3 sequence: CASSQALAGGTGELFF. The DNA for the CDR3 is TGCGCCAGCAGCCAAGCACTAGCGGGAGGGACCGGGGAGCTGTTTTTT.

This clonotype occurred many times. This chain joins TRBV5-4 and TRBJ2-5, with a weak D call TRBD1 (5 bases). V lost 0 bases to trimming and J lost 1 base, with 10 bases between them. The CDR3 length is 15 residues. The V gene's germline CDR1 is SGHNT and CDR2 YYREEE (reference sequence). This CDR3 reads CASSLARALQETQYF. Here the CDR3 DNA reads TGTGCCAGCAGCTTGGCCAGGGCCCTCCAAGAGACCCAGTACTTC.

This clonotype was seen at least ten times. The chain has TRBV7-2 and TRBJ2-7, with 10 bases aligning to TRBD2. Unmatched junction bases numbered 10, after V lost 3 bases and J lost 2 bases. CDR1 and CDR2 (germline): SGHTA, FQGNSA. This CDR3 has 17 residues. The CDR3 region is CASSFTSGTYIPYEQYF. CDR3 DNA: TGTGCCAGCAGCTTCACTAGCGGGACCTACATACCCTACGAGCAGTACTTC.

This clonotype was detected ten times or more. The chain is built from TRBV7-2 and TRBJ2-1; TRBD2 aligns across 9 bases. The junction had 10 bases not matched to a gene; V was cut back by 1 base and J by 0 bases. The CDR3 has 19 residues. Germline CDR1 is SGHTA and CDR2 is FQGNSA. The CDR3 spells CASSLGIVTSGYSYNEQFF. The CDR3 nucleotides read TGTGCCAGCAGCTTAGGGATAGTTACTAGCGGGTACTCCTACAATGAGCAGTTCTTC.

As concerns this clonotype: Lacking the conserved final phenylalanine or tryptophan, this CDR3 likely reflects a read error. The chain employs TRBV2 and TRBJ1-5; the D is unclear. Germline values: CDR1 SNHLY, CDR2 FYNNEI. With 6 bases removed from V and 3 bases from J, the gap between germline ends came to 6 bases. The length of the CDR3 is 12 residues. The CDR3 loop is CASRDSNQPQHL. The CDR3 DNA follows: TGTGCCAGCAGAGATTCCAATCAGCCCCAGCATCTT.

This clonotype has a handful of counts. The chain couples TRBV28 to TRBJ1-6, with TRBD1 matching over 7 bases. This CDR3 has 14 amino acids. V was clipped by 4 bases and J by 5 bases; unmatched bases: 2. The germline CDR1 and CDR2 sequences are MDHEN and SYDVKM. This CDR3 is CASSSRGDNSPLHF. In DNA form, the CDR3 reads TGTGCCAGCAGTTCCAGGGGGGATAATTCACCCCTCCACTTT.

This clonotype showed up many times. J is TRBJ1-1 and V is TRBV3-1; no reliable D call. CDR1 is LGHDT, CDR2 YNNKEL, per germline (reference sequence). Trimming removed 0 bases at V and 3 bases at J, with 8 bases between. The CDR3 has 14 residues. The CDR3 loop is CASSQERRDTEAFF. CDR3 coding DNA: TGTGCCAGCAGCCAAGAGCGAAGGGACACTGAAGCTTTCTTT.

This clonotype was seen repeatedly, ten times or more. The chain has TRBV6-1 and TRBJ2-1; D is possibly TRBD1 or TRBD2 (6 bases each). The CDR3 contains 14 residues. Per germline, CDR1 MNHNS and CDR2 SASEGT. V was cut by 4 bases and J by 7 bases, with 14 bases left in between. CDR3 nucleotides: TGTGCCAGCAGTGGACACAGGGCGGGGAATGAGCAGTTCTTC. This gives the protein CASSGHRAGNEQFF.

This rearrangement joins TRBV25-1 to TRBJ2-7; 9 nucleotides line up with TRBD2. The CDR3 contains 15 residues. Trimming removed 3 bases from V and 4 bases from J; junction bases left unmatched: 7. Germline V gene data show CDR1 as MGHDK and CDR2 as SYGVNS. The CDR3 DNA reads TGTGCCAGCAGTGATCGGCTAGCGGGAAAATACGAGCAGTACTTC. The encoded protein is CASSDRLAGKYEQYF.

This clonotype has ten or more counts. CDR3: CASSDKTRGTQYF. CDR3 DNA: TGTGCCAGCAGTGATAAGACTAGAGGTACGCAGTATTTT. V is TRBV2 and J is TRBJ2-3; D might be TRBD2 (6 bases). The V and J ends lost 3 bases and 8 bases respectively, with 12 bases between them. CDR1 and CDR2 from the germline V gene are SNHLY and FYNNEI. This CDR3 spans 13 amino acids.